A selection of T cell receptor beta chains follows, all from one sample in a study of T cells in Graves' hyperthyroidism and ophthalmopathy. TCRdb re-analysed the multiplex PCR reads in MiXCR, keeping a single row per CDR3 protein. The data hold hundreds of thousands of distinct CDR3 sequences, with approximately 13% observed a single time. The source material was blood. Receptors were obtained from a young woman with Graves' hyperthyroidism that later progressed to Graves' ophthalmopathy. Both conserved end residues are part of each CDR3. D genes are given only for firm matches. Clone sizes are given selectively: once, few, many, or a class where the clone is expanded.

>-|TRBV7-3|many|TRBJ2-7
CASSPDSFEQYF
TGTGCCAGCAGCCCGGACAGTTTCGAGCAGTACTTC
>TRBD1|TRBV28|many|TRBJ1-2
CASSLSPGTGGYYGYTF
TGTGCCAGCAGTTTAAGTCCAGGGACAGGGGGCTACTATGGCTACACCTTC
>-|TRBV20-1|many|TRBJ2-2
CSAPRGSNTGELFF
TGCAGTGCTCCGCGGGGTAGTAACACCGGGGAGCTGTTTTTT
>TRBD1|TRBV3-1|many|TRBJ1-4
CASSLADRGPAKKLFF
TGTGCCAGCAGCCTAGCAGACAGGGGGCCTGCGAAAAAACTGTTTTTT
>-|TRBV28|many|TRBJ2-2
CASSLLDRGSTGELFF
TGTGCCAGCAGTTTATTGGATAGAGGATCCACCGGGGAGCTGTTTTTT
>-|TRBV5-5|-|TRBJ2-3
CASSTQMWSDTQYF
TGTGCCAGCAGCACCCAGATGTGGTCAGATACGCAGTATTTT
>TRBD1|TRBV2|-|TRBJ2-1
CANTGGDSNEQFF
TGTGCCAACACAGGGGGCGACAGCAATGAGCAGTTCTTC
>-|TRBV12-3/TRBV12-4|few|TRBJ1-6
CASSSRRGASGNSPLHF
TGTGCCAGCAGTTCGAGGCGGGGGGCAAGTGGGAATTCACCCCTCCACTTT
>-|TRBV18|-|TRBJ2-5
CASSPPRQVQETQYF
TGTGCCAGCTCACCACCGAGACAGGTCCAAGAGACCCAGTACTTC
>-|TRBV6-5|-|TRBJ1-2
CASSYPQGGYTF
TGTGCCAGCAGTTACCCACAGGGTGGCTACACCTTC
>TRBD2|TRBV4-1|few|TRBJ2-1
CASSHISSGRAFNEQFF
TGCGCCAGCAGCCACATATCTAGCGGGAGGGCCTTCAATGAGCAGTTCTTC
>-|TRBV2|many|TRBJ1-3
CASTLDSLSSGNTIYF
TGTGCCAGCACTCTGGACAGCCTCAGCTCTGGAAACACCATATATTTT
>-|TRBV7-9|many|TRBJ2-3
CASSPAGRMYTQYF
TGTGCCAGCAGCCCCGCCGGGAGAATGTATACGCAGTATTTT
>TRBD2|TRBV12-3/TRBV12-4|many|TRBJ2-3
CASSPTMTGRAGDTQYF
TGTGCCAGCAGCCCTACCATGACCGGGAGGGCGGGCGATACGCAGTATTTT
>-|TRBV7-3|-|TRBJ2-1
CASSLPGSTSEQFF
TGTGCCAGCAGCTTACCCGGCTCGACGAGTGAGCAGTTCTTC
>-|TRBV20-1|few|TRBJ1-1
CSARDGRTLNTEAFF
TGCAGTGCTAGAGATGGGAGGACCTTGAACACTGAAGCTTTCTTT
>-|TRBV6-5|few|TRBJ1-1
CASSYPAGKNTEAFF
TGTGCCAGCAGTTACCCCGCGGGGAAGAACACTGAAGCTTTCTTT
>TRBD2|TRBV10-1|few|TRBJ2-1
CASSPIGTSTYNEQFF
TGCGCCAGCAGTCCCATTGGGACTAGTACCTACAATGAGCAGTTCTTC
>-|TRBV30|-|TRBJ2-7
CAWSAVGAGYEQYF
TGTGCCTGGAGTGCAGTCGGCGCCGGGTACGAGCAGTACTTC
>TRBD2|TRBV11-3|-|TRBJ2-1
CASSPVEVAGGPGNNEQFF
TGTGCCAGCAGCCCCGTTGAGGTAGCGGGAGGCCCTGGGAACAATGAGCAGTTCTTC
>-|TRBV12-3/TRBV12-4|few|TRBJ1-1
CASNPSPGRRNTEAFF
TGTGCCAGCAATCCCTCCCCAGGCAGGAGGAACACTGAAGCTTTCTTT
>TRBD1|TRBV4-1|-|TRBJ2-5
CASSQDRLAGGLETQYF
TGCGCCAGCAGCCAGGACCGACTGGCAGGGGGCTTGGAGACCCAGTACTTC
>-|TRBV4-1|-|TRBJ2-7
CASSQGIVSGQTYEQYF
TGCGCCAGCAGCCAAGGAATAGTCTCAGGACAGACCTACGAGCAGTACTTC
>TRBD2|TRBV20-1|many|TRBJ2-1
CSARDRQGTSDEQFF
TGCAGTGCTAGAGATCGCCAGGGGACTAGCGATGAGCAGTTCTTC
>-|TRBV6-2/TRBV6-3|few|TRBJ2-1
CASSAIPFGEQFF
TGTGCCAGCAGTGCTATACCTTTTGGGGAGCAGTTCTTC
>-|TRBV9|many|TRBJ2-1
CASSVSFYYNEQFF
TGTGCCAGCAGCGTGAGTTTCTACTACAATGAGCAGTTCTTC
>TRBD1|TRBV5-8|few|TRBJ1-1
CASSSYRDSTSNTEAFF
TGTGCCAGCAGCTCTTACCGGGACAGCACGTCAAACACTGAAGCTTTCTTT
>TRBD2|TRBV6-1|many|TRBJ2-5
CASSRKLLTSGQETQYF
TGTGCCAGCAGCCGCAAACTCCTGACTAGCGGCCAAGAGACCCAGTACTTC
>-|TRBV9|many|TRBJ2-3
CASSPQTSTDTQYF
TGTGCCAGCAGCCCTCAGACTAGCACAGATACGCAGTATTTT
>TRBD2|TRBV6-8|many|TRBJ2-1
CASLLAVAYNEQFF
TGTGCCAGTTTGCTAGCGGTTGCCTACAATGAGCAGTTCTTC
>-|TRBV2|few|TRBJ1-4
CASSDLTLGGEKLFF
TGTGCCAGCAGCGACTTGACCCTCGGTGGTGAAAAACTGTTTTTT
>TRBD1|TRBV5-1|many|TRBJ1-2
CASSGRTGAISYGYTF
TGCGCCAGCAGCGGGCGGACAGGGGCCATCTCCTATGGCTACACCTTC
>TRBD2|TRBV6-2/TRBV6-3|many|TRBJ2-2
CASSKGLAGIVGDTGELFF
TGTGCCAGCAGTAAGGGACTAGCGGGAATCGTAGGGGACACCGGGGAGCTGTTTTTT
>-|TRBV6-9|-|TRBJ2-2
CASSYGVGELFF
TGTGCCAGCAGTTACGGCGTAGGGGAGCTGTTTTTT
>-|TRBV10-3|many|TRBJ1-2
CAIRGIYGYTF
TGTGCCATCAGGGGGATCTATGGCTACACCTTC
>-|TRBV29-1|-|TRBJ2-5
CSVEPARGRMETQYF
TGCAGCGTTGAACCCGCCAGGGGTAGGATGGAGACCCAGTACTTC
>TRBD1|TRBV2|many|TRBJ2-4
CASSADLTGRNIQYF
TGTGCCAGCAGTGCCGACCTGACAGGGAGAAACATTCAGTACTTC
>TRBD2|TRBV24-1|many|TRBJ2-1
CATSDSGRANEQFF
TGTGCCACCAGTGATTCTGGGAGGGCCAATGAGCAGTTCTTC
>-|TRBV19|-|TRBJ2-6
CASTADSSGANVLTF
TGTGCCAGTACCGCGGACAGTTCTGGGGCCAACGTCCTGACTTTC
>TRBD2|TRBV9|many|TRBJ2-2
CASSSGLAGATGELFF
TGTGCCAGCAGCTCAGGACTAGCGGGAGCCACCGGGGAGCTGTTTTTT
>TRBD2|TRBV7-9|many|TRBJ2-7
CASSTTQGLAGGYEQYF
TGTGCCAGCAGCACAACCCAGGGACTAGCGGGAGGGTACGAGCAGTACTTC
>-|TRBV27|many|TRBJ1-3
CASSLGSSSGNTIYF
TGTGCCAGCAGTTTAGGCAGCTCCTCTGGAAACACCATATATTTT
>TRBD2|TRBV5-1|many|TRBJ2-5
CASSAYSSGQETQYF
TGCGCCAGCAGCGCCTATTCTAGCGGCCAAGAGACCCAGTACTTC
>TRBD2|TRBV19|many|TRBJ2-7
CASTLGASGGYEQYF
TGTGCCAGTACCCTAGGAGCTAGCGGGGGGTACGAGCAGTACTTC
>-|TRBV20-1|many|TRBJ1-1
CSARLGVLNTEAFF
TGCAGTGCTAGGTTGGGGGTGCTGAACACTGAAGCTTTCTTT
>-|TRBV3-1|many|TRBJ2-1
CASSLQGGEQFF
TGTGCCAGCAGCCTTCAGGGAGGTGAGCAGTTCTTC
>TRBD1|TRBV2|few|TRBJ2-1
CASSQGQGSSYNEQFF
TGTGCCAGCAGCCAGGGACAGGGAAGCTCCTACAATGAGCAGTTCTTC
>-|TRBV27|few|TRBJ2-5
CASGRNRETQYF
TGTGCCAGCGGTCGTAATCGGGAGACCCAGTACTTC
>TRBD2|TRBV20-1|-|TRBJ2-7
CSARSTSGNYERYF
TGCAGTGCTAGATCGACTAGCGGGAATTACGAGCGGTACTTC
>-|TRBV11-1|many|TRBJ2-5
CASSVTLAETQYF
TGTGCCAGCAGTGTGACCCTAGCAGAGACCCAGTACTTC
>-|TRBV7-2|-|TRBJ2-7
CASSIAGRYEQYF
TGTGCCAGTAGTATCGCCGGAAGATACGAGCAGTACTTC
>-|TRBV11-3|many|TRBJ1-1
CASSLVPDLANTEAFF
TGTGCCAGCAGCTTAGTCCCGGACCTTGCAAACACTGAAGCTTTCTTT
>-|TRBV19|few|TRBJ2-1
CASSPHPLRDNEQFF
TGTGCCAGTAGTCCTCACCCCCTTCGGGATAATGAGCAGTTCTTC
>-|TRBV19|many|TRBJ1-5
CASSEDGFNQPQHF
TGTGCCAGTAGTGAAGACGGATTCAATCAGCCCCAGCATTTT
>-|TRBV7-9|many|TRBJ2-1
CASSEQGTLHNEQFF
TGTGCCAGCAGCGAACAGGGAACACTTCACAATGAGCAGTTCTTC
>-|TRBV13|many|TRBJ2-7
CARRTRYEQYF
TGTGCCAGAAGAACTCGGTACGAGCAGTACTTC
>-|TRBV3-1|-|TRBJ1-3
CASSQEAPLISGNTIYF
TGTGCCAGCAGCCAAGAAGCCCCTCTAATTTCCGGAAACACCATATATTTT
>-|TRBV5-4|few|TRBJ2-1
CASSLEGTGEQFF
TGTGCCAGCAGCTTGGAGGGTACGGGTGAGCAGTTCTTC
>TRBD1|TRBV12-3/TRBV12-4|many|TRBJ1-4
CASSLTGGELFF
TGTGCCAGCAGTCTTACAGGGGGTGAACTGTTTTTT